Presented here are 10 T cell receptor beta chains from one specimen sequenced in a study of blood T cell repertoires in COVID-19. Only in-frame clones appear in the TCRdb table, and some are missing; sequencing was by immunoSEQ multiplex PCR. Here the sample spans 310,000 or so clones, approximately 90% being singletons. Input material: PBMCs or T cells enriched from blood (not recorded which). Receptors originate from a woman aged 40 to 50 who had recovered from COVID-19.

This clone has only a few counts. This chain connects TRBV2 to TRBJ2-3; the match to TRBD1 covers 8 bases. The CDR3 covers 16 residues. Germline lookup yields CDR1 SNHLY and CDR2 FYNNEI. After removal of 1 base from V and 2 bases from J, the junction contained 5 bases not matched to a gene. CDR3 loop: CASSEGTGFSTDTQYF. CDR3 nucleotide sequence: TGTGCCAGCAGTGAAGGGACAGGGTTCTCCACAGATACGCAGTATTTT.

The chain recombines TRBV10-1 with TRBJ2-7; tentatively, D is TRBD2 (6 bases). The CDR3 has 14 amino acids. Between the trimmed V and J ends, which lost 7 bases and 2 bases, there was a span of 15 bases. Germline CDR1 is WNHNN and CDR2 is SYGVQD (reference sequence). The CDR3 region is CASTRLVDPYEQYF. The DNA of the CDR3 is TGCGCCAGCACCAGACTAGTAGACCCCTACGAGCAGTACTTC.

In regard to this clone: One end of the junction does not line up with germline, which may come from a read error. The chain is built from TRBV6-1 and TRBJ1-2; D is unclear. This CDR3 comprises 11 residues. Germline CDR1 reads MNHNS; CDR2 reads SASEGT. The DNA of the CDR3 is TGTGCCAGCAGTGAAGAGCGCTCATTAGCCTTC. Encoded protein: CASSEERSLAF.

This clone was detected a few times. The chain carries TRBV13 and TRBJ2-2; D perhaps matches TRBD1 (7 bases). CDR1 is PRHDT, CDR2 FYEKMQ, per germline (reference sequence). The CDR3 has 16 amino acids. The germline V and J ends were trimmed by 5 bases and 4 bases, with 17 bases remaining between them. CDR3 amino acids: CASSLQNRGGTGELFF. Written as DNA, the CDR3 is TGTGCCAGCAGCCTCCAAAACAGGGGAGGCACCGGGGAGCTGTTTTTT.

This chain links TRBV18 with TRBJ2-3; 7 bases line up with TRBD2. Trimming cost V 3 bases and J 5 bases; bases outside gene matches: 5. CDR1 KGHSH and CDR2 LQKENI come from the germline V gene. This CDR3 is built from 14 residues. The CDR3 sequence: CASSPRLAEDTQYF. The CDR3, as DNA: TGTGCCAGCTCACCCCGGCTAGCGGAAGATACGCAGTATTTT.

The chain is built from TRBV10-3 and TRBJ1-2, with D hard to call. From germline, CDR1 is ENHRY and CDR2 SYGVKD. V was cut by 2 bases and J by 4 bases, with 8 bases left in between. This CDR3 is 13 amino acids long. CDR3: CAISEQASYGYTF. The CDR3 DNA is TGTGCCATCAGTGAGCAGGCTTCCTATGGCTACACCTTC.

This clone was seen only once. The rearrangement links TRBV2 to TRBJ2-1; 10 bases line up with TRBD2. V was pared by 6 bases and J by 5 bases, with 4 bases of the junction left unmatched. Germline values: CDR1 SNHLY, CDR2 FYNNEI. The CDR3 totals 14 residues. The CDR3 here is CASRGTSADNEQFF. In DNA form, the CDR3 reads TGTGCCAGCAGGGGGACTAGCGCGGACAATGAGCAGTTCTTC.

The V call is TRBV7-6, the J call TRBJ1-3, with a tentative D call TRBD1 (6 bases). The germline gives CDR1 SGHVS, CDR2 FNYEAQ. The CDR3 length is 16 residues. V was clipped by 0 bases and J by 2 bases, with 11 bases between them. The CDR3 DNA sequence: TGTGCCAGCAGCTTAGCCCCCACAGGGACTGGAAACACCATATATTTT. Its protein product is CASSLAPTGTGNTIYF. Together with reference TRBV7-6 and TRBJ1-3, the CDR3 gives the full variable domain: GAGVSQSPRYKVTKRGQDVALRCDPISGHVSLYWYRQALGQGPEFLTYFNYEAQQDKSGLPNDRFSAERPEGSISTLTIQRTEQRDSAMYRCASSLAPTGTGNTIYFGEGSWLTVV.

The chain combines TRBV18 with TRBJ1-5; 7 bases are shared with TRBD1. The CDR3 runs to 14 residues. Trimming took 4 bases from V and 6 from J; bases not matched to a gene: 6. Germline assignment: CDR1 KGHSH and CDR2 LQKENI. The chain's CDR3 is CASSRQGEGQPQHF. For the CDR3, the DNA is TGTGCCAGCTCACGACAGGGTGAGGGTCAGCCCCAGCATTTT.

This clone was seen more than once but under ten times. The genes are TRBV19 and TRBJ2-7; 7 bases are shared with TRBD1. The length of the CDR3 is 14 residues. CDR1 is LNHDA and CDR2 is SQIVND in the germline V gene (reference sequence). V was pared by 5 bases and J by 2 bases, with 6 bases of the junction left unmatched. DNA for the CDR3: TGTGCCAGTAGTTTTACAGGGGAGACCTACGAGCAGTACTTC. Protein product: CASSFTGETYEQYF.